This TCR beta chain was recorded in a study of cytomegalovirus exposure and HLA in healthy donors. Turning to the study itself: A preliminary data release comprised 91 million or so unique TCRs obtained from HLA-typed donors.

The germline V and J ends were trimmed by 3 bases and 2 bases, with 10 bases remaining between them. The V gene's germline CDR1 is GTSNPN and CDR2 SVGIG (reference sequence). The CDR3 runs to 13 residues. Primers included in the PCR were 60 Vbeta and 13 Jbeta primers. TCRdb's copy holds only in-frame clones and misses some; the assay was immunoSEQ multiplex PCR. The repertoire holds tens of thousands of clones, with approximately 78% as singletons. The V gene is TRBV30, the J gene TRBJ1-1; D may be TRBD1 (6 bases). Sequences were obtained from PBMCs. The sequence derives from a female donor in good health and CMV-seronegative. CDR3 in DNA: TGTGCCTGGAGGCAGGGGCATAACACTGAAGCTTTCTTT. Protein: CAWRQGHNTEAFF.